The clone carrying this TCR beta chain was picked up one time. The antigen is undetermined. The CDR3 extends over 15 amino acids. CDR1 is SGHVS and CDR2 is FNYEAQ in the germline V gene. V lost 0 bases, J lost 0 bases, and 9 bases lay in between. Researchers ran immunoSEQ v3.0 at survey level. Per-sample targets for sequencing were 40,000-50,000 T-cell genomes. Profiled with immunoSEQ multiplex PCR; TCRdb holds only in-frame clones, not every one. The table lists 20,000 to 30,000 clones, 85% of them singletons, with around 10% in the top ten. One or more pre-ART and two or more post-ART PBMC samples were available from each donor. This sample is part of a study of long-term antiretroviral therapy in people with HIV. Study conclusions and caveats: Neither ART adherence, viral resistance nor therapy changes were documented. Diversity increased after ART yet remained lower than in transplant donor controls.

The sequencing here drew on unsorted PBMCs, taken 2.3 years after starting antiretroviral therapy. The TCR sequence derives from a man aged 35-49 years with HIV. The chain couples TRBV7-6 to TRBJ2-7, with D unclear. Here the CDR3 reads CASSLASQTSYEQYF. Written as DNA, the CDR3 is TGTGCCAGCAGCTTAGCAAGCCAGACCTCCTACGAGCAGTACTTC. Full variable domain (remainder filled in from reference TRBV7-6 and TRBJ2-7): GAGVSQSPRYKVTKRGQDVALRCDPISGHVSLYWYRQALGQGPEFLTYFNYEAQQDKSGLPNDRFSAERPEGSISTLTIQRTEQRDSAMYRCASSLASQTSYEQYFGPGTRLTVT.